A single sample is the source of the 3 T cell receptor beta chains below, sequenced in a study of neurological immune-mediated disorders. MiXCR, applied by TCRdb to the 5' RACE reads, yields one record per CDR3 protein. This sample has about 65,000 distinct CDR3 sequences, with around 4% found just once. Sequencing used PBMCs. All receptors come from a man in his fifties with multiple sclerosis.

This clonotype came up many times. The chain couples TRBV3-1 to TRBJ1-2; D might be TRBD1 (6 bases). The V end was cut by 6 bases, the J end by 4 bases, with 9 bases between. The CDR3 is made up of 12 amino acids. The germline V gene encodes CDR1 LGHDT and CDR2 YNNKEL (reference sequence). The CDR3 reads CASSTGLYGYTF. DNA for the CDR3: TGTGCCAGCAGTACAGGGCTCTATGGCTACACCTTC.

This clonotype was picked up a small number of times. A much larger clone lies one base from this, so it may be a read error. The chain carries TRBV9 and TRBJ1-5; 11 bases agree with TRBD1. The CDR3 spans 16 residues. Germline V gene lookup returns CDR1 SGDLS and CDR2 YYNGEE. For the CDR3, the DNA is TGTGCCAGCAGCGTGGGGACAGGGGGAAGCAATCAGCACCAGCATTTT. Its translation: CASSVGTGGSNQHQHF.

This clonotype was seen a few times. CDR3 amino acids: CASASDGYSIGTDTQYF. The CDR3 DNA reads TGCGCCAGCGCCTCTGACGGGTACTCCATTGGCACAGATACGCAGTATTTT. The V and J genes are TRBV5-1 and TRBJ2-3, with D hard to call. Per the germline V gene, CDR1 is SGHRS and CDR2 is YFSETQ. V dropped 7 bases and J dropped 1 base, with 22 bases sitting between them. CDR3 length equals 17 residues.